This passage covers 16 T cell receptor beta chains from one sample sequenced in a study of cytomegalovirus exposure and HLA in healthy donors. Use of 60 Vbeta and 13 Jbeta primers characterized the PCR. This table comes from immunoSEQ multiplex PCR, and its TCRdb copy is limited to in-frame clones, with some not included. The sample holds about 180,000 clones, more than 75% seen once. What was sequenced was PBMCs. These receptors all come from a woman in her twenties or thirties in good health and CMV-seropositive.

The chain carries TRBV7-8 and TRBJ1-1; the match to TRBD1 covers 7 bases. CDR1 is SGHVS, CDR2 FQNEAQ, per germline. The trim removed 5 bases at V and 5 bases at J, leaving 17 bases unmatched. The CDR3 runs to 17 residues. CDR3 sequence (DNA): TGTGCCAGCAGCCCTGAGAGAGTAGGGGGCTCGAGGACTGAAGCTTTCTTT. Translation: CASSPERVGGSRTEAFF.

The V and J genes are TRBV7-9 and TRBJ1-5; 7 bases agree with TRBD1. CDR1 and CDR2 from the germline V gene are SEHNR and FQNEAQ (reference sequence). The CDR3 length is 14 residues. V dropped 5 bases and J dropped 4; count of bases not matched to a gene: 5. The CDR3 sequence is CASSTDRVNQPQHF. The CDR3 DNA reads TGTGCCAGCAGCACCGACAGGGTAAATCAGCCCCAGCATTTT.

This sequence joins TRBV11-2 and TRBJ2-3; perhaps TRBD1 as D (6 bases). The germline V gene encodes CDR1 SGHAT and CDR2 FQNNGV. This CDR3 spans 15 amino acids. The V gene lost 3 bases and the J gene lost 2 bases, with 12 bases spanning the gap. CDR3 loop: CASSLAGVITDTQYF. As DNA, the CDR3 is TGTGCCAGCAGCTTGGCAGGGGTTATCACAGATACGCAGTATTTT. Supplemented by reference TRBV11-2 and TRBJ2-3, the full variable domain reads EAGVAQSPRYKIIEKRQSVAFWCNPISGHATLYWYQQILGQGPKLLIQFQNNGVVDDSQLPKDRFSAERLKGVDSTLKIQPAKLEDSAVYLCASSLAGVITDTQYFGPGTRLTVL.

This clone was detected a few times. V usage is TRBV9 and J usage is TRBJ2-3; D remains unclear. Germline lookup yields CDR1 SGDLS and CDR2 YYNGEE. Trimming pared 0 bases from V and 6 bases from J, leaving 11 bases between. CDR3 size: 14 residues. The DNA of the CDR3 is TGTGCCAGCAGCGTAGCAGCGAGCTCGGATACGCAGTATTTT. Amino acid sequence: CASSVAASSDTQYF.

V gene TRBV9 combines with J gene TRBJ2-7, with 7 bases identical to TRBD1. The V gene's germline CDR1 is SGDLS and CDR2 YYNGEE. The V and J ends lost 3 bases and 0 bases, in that order; junction bases with no gene match: 6. The CDR3 spans 15 residues. The DNA of the CDR3 is TGTGCCAGCAGCGCGGGGACAGAGAACTCCTACGAGCAGTACTTC. Its protein product is CASSAGTENSYEQYF.

This clone has just a few counts. The chain links TRBV19 to TRBJ2-7, with 7 bases matching TRBD2. V lost 1 base and J lost 0; bases outside the gene matches: 3. This CDR3 comprises 15 residues. Germline loops: CDR1 LNHDA, CDR2 SQIVND (reference sequence). The CDR3 DNA reads TGTGCCAGTAGTATAGGAGCGGGGTCCTCCTACGAGCAGTACTTC. Translated: CASSIGAGSSYEQYF.

The chain carries TRBV4-3 and TRBJ1-5, with 9 bases aligning to TRBD1. The trim removed 2 bases at V and 3 bases at J, leaving 5 bases unmatched. CDR3 length equals 16 residues. Germline V CDR1 and CDR2: LGHNA, YSLEER. The CDR3 nucleotides read TGCGCCAGCAGCCAATACTGGACAGGGGCCAATCAGCCCCAGCATTTT. This sequence encodes CASSQYWTGANQPQHF.

The chain uses TRBV28 and TRBJ1-1; 7 bases align to TRBD1. This CDR3 region has 15 residues. Losses at the gene ends were 4 bases for V and 3 bases for J; bases not matched to a gene: 8. Germline V lookup: CDR1 MDHEN, CDR2 SYDVKM. The CDR3 spells CASSSTGVGYTEAFF. CDR3 sequence (DNA): TGTGCCAGCAGTTCCACAGGGGTAGGGTACACTGAAGCTTTCTTT.

The chain uses TRBV30 and TRBJ2-7; D call uncertain. The germline gives CDR1 GTSNPN, CDR2 SVGIG (reference sequence). The CDR3 length is 16 residues. Deletions cut 2 bases from V and 3 bases from J, with 20 bases between. This CDR3 is CAWSTLSLVGSYEQYF. CDR3 nucleotide sequence: TGTGCCTGGAGTACCCTCTCACTTGTTGGTAGCTACGAGCAGTACTTC.

This chain joins TRBV28 and TRBJ2-7; TRBD2 might be the D (6 bases). Germline CDR1 and CDR2: MDHEN and SYDVKM. V was clipped by 5 bases and J by 4 bases, with 27 bases between them. The CDR3 contains 18 residues. CDR3 amino acids: CASSTPAGRKLSTYEQYF. CDR3 nucleotide sequence: TGTGCCAGCAGTACCCCCGCGGGACGTAAACTTTCGACTTACGAGCAGTACTTC.

The chain uses TRBV18 and TRBJ2-3; TRBD2 is a possible D gene (6 bases). This CDR3 spans 15 amino acids. Germline CDR1 is KGHSH and CDR2 is LQKENI. The V end lost 4 bases, the J end lost 0 bases, and 11 bases lay between the germline ends. The CDR3 DNA sequence: TGTGCCAGCTCACGGGAGGTCTCCAGCACAGATACGCAGTATTTT. Its translation is CASSREVSSTDTQYF. The full variable domain, its missing parts supplied by reference TRBV18 and TRBJ2-3, is NAGVMQNPRHLVRRRGQEARLRCSPMKGHSHVYWYRQLPEEGLKFMVYLQKENIIDESGMPKERFSAEFPKEGPSILRIQQVVRGDSAAYFCASSREVSSTDTQYFGPGTRLTVL.

The V gene is TRBV7-6, the J gene TRBJ2-1, with a tentative D call TRBD1 (5 bases). Germline V gene data show CDR1 as SGHVS and CDR2 as FNYEAQ. This CDR3 contains 11 residues. V lost 2 bases to trimming and J lost 13 bases, with 9 bases between them. The CDR3 DNA sequence: TGTGCCAGCAGCTTAACAGGCGAACAGTTCTTC. This gives the protein CASSLTGEQFF.

The chain uses TRBV27 and TRBJ1-2, with D possibly TRBD1 on 6 matching bases. The CDR3 contains 14 residues. Germline values: CDR1 MNHEY, CDR2 SMNVEV (reference sequence). V was cut by 2 bases and J by 3 bases, with 10 bases left in between. The CDR3 region has the DNA TGTGCCAGCAGTTTAAGGGGGAACCACTATGGCTACACCTTC. Amino acids: CASSLRGNHYGYTF.

This chain connects TRBV15 to TRBJ2-5; D might be TRBD2 (6 bases). The CDR3 has 14 residues. The germline gives CDR1 LNHNV, CDR2 YYDKDF (reference sequence). V gave up 6 bases and J gave up 2 bases, with 13 bases separating them. Here the CDR3 reads CATSPRRGQETQYF. The DNA of the CDR3 is TGTGCCACCAGTCCTCGGCGGGGACAAGAGACCCAGTACTTC.

The J gene is TRBJ1-5, the V gene TRBV28; tentative D call: TRBD1 (6 bases). The germline V gene has CDR1 MDHEN and CDR2 SYDVKM. V lost 7 bases to trimming and J lost 9 bases, with 22 bases between them. The CDR3 is 15 residues long. The CDR3 here is CASILGQSKDPPQHF. Here the CDR3 DNA reads TGTGCCAGCATTCTTGGACAGAGCAAGGATCCGCCCCAGCATTTT. The variable domain in full, completed from reference TRBV28 and TRBJ1-5, reads DVKVTQSSRYLVKRTGEKVFLECVQDMDHENMFWYRQDPGLGLRLIYFSYDVKMKEKGDIPEGYSVSREKKERFSLILESASTNQTSMYLCASILGQSKDPPQHFGDGTRLSIL.

This clone was picked up a small number of times. V usage is TRBV7-6 and J usage is TRBJ2-1, with D tentatively TRBD2 (7 bases). The germline gives CDR1 SGHVS, CDR2 FNYEAQ. V lost 11 bases, J lost 6 bases, and 26 bases lay in between. The CDR3 is 16 amino acids. CDR3 nucleotide sequence: TGTGCCCGACCGGGGAGGGGGTCCGCCGAGCGCAATGAGCAGTTCTTC. Its translation: CARPGRGSAERNEQFF. The full variable domain, with the rest looked up from reference TRBV7-6 and TRBJ2-1, is GAGVSQSPRYKVTKRGQDVALRCDPISGHVSLYWYRQALGQGPEFLTYFNYEAQQDKSGLPNDRFSAERPEGSISTLTIQRTEQRDSAMYRCARPGRGSAERNEQFFGPGTRLTVL.